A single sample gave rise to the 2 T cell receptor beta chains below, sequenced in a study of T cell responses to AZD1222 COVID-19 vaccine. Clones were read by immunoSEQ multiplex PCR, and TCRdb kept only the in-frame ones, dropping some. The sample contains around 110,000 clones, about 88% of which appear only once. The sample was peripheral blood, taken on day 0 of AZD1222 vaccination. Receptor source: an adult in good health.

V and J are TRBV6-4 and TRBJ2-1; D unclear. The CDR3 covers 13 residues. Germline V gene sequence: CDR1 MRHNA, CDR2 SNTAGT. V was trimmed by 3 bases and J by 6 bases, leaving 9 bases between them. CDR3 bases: TGTGCCAGCAGTGAGGGCTCTGTCAATGAGCAGTTCTTC. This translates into CASSEGSVNEQFF.

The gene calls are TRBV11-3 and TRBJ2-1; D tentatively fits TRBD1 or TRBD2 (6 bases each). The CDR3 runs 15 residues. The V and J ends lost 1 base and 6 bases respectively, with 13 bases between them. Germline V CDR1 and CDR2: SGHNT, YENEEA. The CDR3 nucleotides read TGTGCCAGCAGCTTAGTTGGCAGGGGAGGCAATGAGCAGTTCTTC. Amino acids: CASSLVGRGGNEQFF.